The TCR beta chain under discussion was sequenced for a study of T cells in narcolepsy (dated by TCRdb to the late 2010s). General notes on the study: Healthy control donors were enrolled in the study alongside patients who had narcolepsy type 1 or type 2 (NT1, NT2). To look for autoreactive T cells in narcolepsy patients that target self-antigens of hypocretin neurons (hypocretin, TRIB2), the study used TCR Vbeta sequencing to follow clonotypes in blood and CSF. Points the paper makes about the study in general: No sequences matching autoreactive T cell clones were contained in some blood memory CD4+ repertoires from patients and controls. Numbers of sequenced blood memory CD4+ clonotypes were comparable, with averages of some 40,000 in patients and around 30,000 in controls. Plots comparing CSF and blood CD4+ T cell clonotypes from the same patient highlighted HCRT-specific and TRIB2-specific autoreactive clonotypes. Autoreactive clonotypes were reported to be detected serially in the blood of the same patients and of different patients, but not in the blood of healthy controls.

To prepare the library, the immunoSEQ multiplex PCR assay was applied. Drawn from immuneACCESS, this table holds only the in-frame rearrangements with V and J called that TCRdb kept. Clones are partly lost; checked studies trace under half to an unresolved V gene and leave the rest unexplained. For this sample there are 25,000 to 30,000 clones; 80% to 90% appear just once. More than 0.75% of the sample rests with the top ten. CDR1 and CDR2, looked up from the germline V gene (reference sequence), are GTSNPN and SVGIG. There are 13 amino acids in the CDR3, from cysteine to phenylalanine inclusive. The DNA shown is the 39-base CDR3, in frame from base 1. The junction carries 12 bases between V and J, which are trimmed by 4 bases and 5 bases respectively. Memory CD4+ T cells were sorted ex vivo from peripheral blood of narcolepsy patients and healthy controls for TCR Vbeta sequencing. As concerns this clone: There is no known antigen for this receptor. The input lacks base qualities; no much larger clone sits a single base away.

The sequence is built from TRBV30 and TRBJ2-1; TRBD1 is perhaps the D gene, given 6 matching bases. Sequenced: memory (CD45RA-) CD4+ T cells from blood. Reading the label with the study, this specimen's cell subset or site is: memory T cells sorted ex vivo from peripheral blood. This TCR was sampled from a human donor in good health. CDR3 protein: CAWIKDRNNEQFF. The DNA sequence follows: TGTGCCTGGATTAAGGACAGAAACAATGAGCAGTTCTTC.